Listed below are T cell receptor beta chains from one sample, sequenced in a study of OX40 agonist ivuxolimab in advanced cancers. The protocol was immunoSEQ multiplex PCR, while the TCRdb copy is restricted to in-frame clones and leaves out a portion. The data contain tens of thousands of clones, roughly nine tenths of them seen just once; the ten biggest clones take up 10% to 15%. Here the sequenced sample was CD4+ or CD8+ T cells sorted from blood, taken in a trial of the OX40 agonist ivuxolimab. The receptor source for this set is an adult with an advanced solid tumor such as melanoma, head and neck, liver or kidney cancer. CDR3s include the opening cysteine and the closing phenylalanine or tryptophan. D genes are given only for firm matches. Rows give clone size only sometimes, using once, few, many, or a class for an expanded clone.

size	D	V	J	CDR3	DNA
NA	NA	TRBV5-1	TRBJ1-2	CAIRRDLGDGYTF	TGCGCCATACGGCGCGACTTAGGGGATGGCTACACCTTC
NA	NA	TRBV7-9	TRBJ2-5	CASSSGLRGTQYF	TGTGCCAGCAGCTCGGGACTCCGGGGGACCCAGTACTTC
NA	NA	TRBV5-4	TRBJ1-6	CASTRWGGGRSPLHF	TGTGCCAGCACCCGTTGGGGGGGAGGACGTTCGCCCCTCCACTTT
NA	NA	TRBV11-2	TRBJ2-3	CASSSSQVADTQYF	TGTGCCAGCAGCTCTTCTCAGGTTGCCGATACGCAGTATTTT
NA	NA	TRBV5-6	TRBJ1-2	CASSSGIYGYTF	TGTGCCAGCAGCTCTGGGATCTATGGCTACACCTTC
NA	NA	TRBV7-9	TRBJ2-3	CASSTTDTQYF	TGTGCCAGCAGCACGACAGATACGCAGTATTTT
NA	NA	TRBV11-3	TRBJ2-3	CASSLYPQGTQYF	TGTGCCAGCAGCCTCTATCCCCAGGGTACGCAGTATTTT
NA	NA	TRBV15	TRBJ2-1	CATSSSLREQFF	TGTGCCACCAGCTCATCCCTTCGAGAGCAGTTCTTC
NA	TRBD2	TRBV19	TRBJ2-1	CASRTGGPLDEQFF	TGTGCCAGTAGAACGGGAGGGCCACTCGATGAGCAGTTCTTC
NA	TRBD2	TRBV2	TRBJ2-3	CAGKTSGRGTDTQYF	TGTGCCGGCAAGACTAGCGGGAGGGGCACAGATACGCAGTATTTT
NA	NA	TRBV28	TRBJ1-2	CASSLHTYGYTF	TGTGCCAGCAGTTTACACACCTATGGCTACACCTTC
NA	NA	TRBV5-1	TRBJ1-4	CASSLGDARSEKLFF	TGCGCCAGCAGCTTGGGGGACGCCCGGAGTGAAAAACTGTTTTTT
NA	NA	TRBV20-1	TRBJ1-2	CSAGQEYGYTF	TGCAGTGCTGGGCAGGAGTATGGCTACACCTTC
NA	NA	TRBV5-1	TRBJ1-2	CASSLDNFESGYTF	TGCGCCAGCAGCTTGGACAATTTTGAAAGCGGCTACACCTTC
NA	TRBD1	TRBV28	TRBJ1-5	CASSSPGTGYQPQHF	TGTGCCAGCAGTTCACCCGGGACAGGATATCAGCCCCAGCATTTT
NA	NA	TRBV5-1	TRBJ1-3	CASSLQGLAGNTIYF	TGCGCCAGCAGCTTGCAGGGTTTGGCTGGAAACACCATATATTTT
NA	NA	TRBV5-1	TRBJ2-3	CASSSDSPQYF	TGCGCCAGCAGCTCCGACTCACCGCAGTATTTT
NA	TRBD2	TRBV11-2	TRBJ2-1	CASSRLATSDYNEQFF	TGTGCCAGCAGCCGACTAGCGACGAGCGATTACAATGAGCAGTTCTTC
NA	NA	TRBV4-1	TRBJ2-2	CASSQVGAWNTGELFF	TGCGCCAGCAGCCAAGTAGGGGCGTGGAACACCGGGGAGCTGTTTTTT
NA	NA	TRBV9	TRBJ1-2	CASSVGPISAYGYTF	TGTGCCAGCAGCGTAGGGCCCATTTCAGCCTATGGCTACACCTTC
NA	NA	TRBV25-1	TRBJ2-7	CASSEQDKAYEQYF	TGTGCCAGCAGTGAACAGGACAAAGCCTACGAGCAGTACTTC
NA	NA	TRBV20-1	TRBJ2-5	CSASSEETQYF	TGCAGTGCTTCTAGCGAAGAGACCCAGTACTTC
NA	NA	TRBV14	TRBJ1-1	CASNRDMNTEAFF	TGTGCCAGCAACAGGGATATGAACACTGAAGCTTTCTTT
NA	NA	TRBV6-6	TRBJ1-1	CASSYGGDTEAFF	TGTGCCAGCAGTTACGGCGGGGACACTGAAGCTTTCTTT
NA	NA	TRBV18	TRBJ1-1	CASSPRATEAFF	TGTGCCAGCTCACCCAGGGCGACTGAAGCTTTCTTT
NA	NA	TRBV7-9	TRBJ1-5	CASSHHYSNQPQHF	TGTGCCAGCAGTCACCATTATAGCAATCAGCCCCAGCATTTT
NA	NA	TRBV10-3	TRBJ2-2	CAIQRERGRGGTGELFF	TGTGCCATCCAAAGGGAGCGGGGTCGAGGGGGGACCGGGGAGCTGTTTTTT
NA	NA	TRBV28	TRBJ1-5	CAMGDGNQPQHF	TGTGCCATGGGGGACGGCAATCAGCCCCAGCATTTT
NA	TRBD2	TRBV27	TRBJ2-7	CASSLAGLIRSEQYF	TGTGCCAGCAGCCTAGCGGGACTAATTCGGTCCGAGCAGTACTTC
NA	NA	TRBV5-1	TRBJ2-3	CASSLSPATDTQYF	TGCGCCAGCAGCTTGTCCCCGGCCACAGATACGCAGTATTTT
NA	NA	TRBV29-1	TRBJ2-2	CSAGHTNTGELFF	TGCAGCGCTGGACATACGAACACCGGGGAGCTGTTTTTT
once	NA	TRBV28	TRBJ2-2	CASLRGAGNTGELFF	TGTGCCAGCCTCCGGGGGGCAGGGAACACCGGGGAGCTGTTTTTT
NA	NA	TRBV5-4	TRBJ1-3	CASSFTGINTIYF	TGTGCCAGCAGCTTCACAGGGATCAACACCATATATTTT
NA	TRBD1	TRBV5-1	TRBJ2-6	CASSLVGQGGSGANVLTF	TGCGCCAGCAGCTTGGTCGGACAGGGGGGCTCTGGGGCCAACGTCCTGACTTTC
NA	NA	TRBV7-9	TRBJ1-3	CASSPWGGNTIYF	TGTGCCAGCTCCCCCTGGGGAGGAAACACCATATATTTT
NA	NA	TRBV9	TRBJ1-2	CASSADRMGGLYGYTF	TGTGCCAGCAGCGCGGACAGAATGGGGGGACTCTATGGCTACACCTTC
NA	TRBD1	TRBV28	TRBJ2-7	CASSFPPRTGFEQYF	TGTGCCAGCAGTTTCCCACCCCGGACAGGCTTCGAGCAGTACTTC
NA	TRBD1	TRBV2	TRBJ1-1	CASSILDRGLNTEAFF	TGTGCCAGCAGTATCCTTGACAGGGGCCTAAACACTGAAGCTTTCTTT
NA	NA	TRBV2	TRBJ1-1	CASSPQGLNTEAFF	TGTGCCAGCAGCCCCCAGGGCCTGAACACTGAAGCTTTCTTT
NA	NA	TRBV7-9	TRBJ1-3	CASSLYLGNTIYF	TGTGCCAGCAGCTTGTACCTGGGAAACACCATATATTTT
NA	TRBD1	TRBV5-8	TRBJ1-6	CASSSDRELGSPLHF	TGTGCCAGCAGCTCGGACAGGGAACTAGGTTCACCCCTCCACTTT
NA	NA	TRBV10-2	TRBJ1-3	CASSERGDSGNTIYF	TGCGCCAGCAGTGAGCGGGGTGACTCTGGAAACACCATATATTTT
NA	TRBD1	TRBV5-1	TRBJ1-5	CASSFGDRKNQPQHF	TGCGCCAGCAGCTTCGGGGACAGAAAAAATCAGCCCCAGCATTTT